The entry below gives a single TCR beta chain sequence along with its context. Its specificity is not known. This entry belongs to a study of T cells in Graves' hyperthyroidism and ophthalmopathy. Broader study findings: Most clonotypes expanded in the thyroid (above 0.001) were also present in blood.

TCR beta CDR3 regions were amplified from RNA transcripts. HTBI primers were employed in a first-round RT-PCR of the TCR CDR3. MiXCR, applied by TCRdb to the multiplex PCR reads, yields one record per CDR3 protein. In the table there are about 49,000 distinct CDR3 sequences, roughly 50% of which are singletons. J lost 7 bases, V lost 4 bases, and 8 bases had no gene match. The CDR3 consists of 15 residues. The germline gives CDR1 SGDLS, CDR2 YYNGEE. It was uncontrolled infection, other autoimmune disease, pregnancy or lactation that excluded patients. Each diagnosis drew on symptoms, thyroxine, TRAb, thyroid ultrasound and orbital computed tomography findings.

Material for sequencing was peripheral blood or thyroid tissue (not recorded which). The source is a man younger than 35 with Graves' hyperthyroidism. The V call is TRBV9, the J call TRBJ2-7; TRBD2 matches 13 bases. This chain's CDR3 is CASSPRLAGGREQYF. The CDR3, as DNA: TGTGCCAGCAGCCCAAGACTAGCGGGAGGCAGGGAGCAGTACTTC.